The entry that follows covers one T cell receptor (beta chain) sequence. Its antigen is not known. This was a deep-level run. Sequencing was performed with immunoSEQ multiplex PCR; in TCRdb, only in-frame clones are kept and a portion is missing. Among some 2,000,000 clones, over 85% were seen once, and the ten largest hold 0.13%. This record belongs to a study of shared clonotypes between healthy human individuals. About the study: There were three CD4 naive, three CD4 memory, two CD8 naive and one CD8 memory plates per donor.

V lost 0 bases and J lost 5, with 17 bases in between. Germline CDR1 and CDR2: LGHNT and FRNRAP. This CDR3 contains 17 residues. Study-wide results and caveats: Against clonotypes common to all four donors, non-shared ones had lower generation probabilities. Generally, estimated richness proved larger in naive subsets than it did in memory subsets.

The sequence derives from a young man in good health. Sequenced: naive CD4+ T cells sorted from blood. Subset indicated: CD45RA+ positively selected. The chain employs TRBV12-5 and TRBJ2-1, with D possibly called TRBD1 or TRBD2 (6 bases each). This chain's CDR3 is CASGLVLKGGYNNEQFF. DNA of the CDR3: TGTGCTAGTGGTTTGGTACTTAAGGGGGGATACAACAATGAGCAGTTCTTC.